This TCR beta chain was captured by sequencing in a study of CDR3 diversity in severe acne. This CDR3 comprises 15 residues. Germline assignment: CDR1 MGHDK and CDR2 SYGVNS. Trimming stripped 0 bases from V and 6 bases from J, with 9 bases between. Each CDR3 protein is one row after TCRdb ran MiXCR on the PCR reads. The sample consists of 79,000 or so distinct CDR3 sequences, about half of them appearing once. This TCR derives from a male donor with severe acne vulgaris. Sequencing was carried out using blood. The gene calls are TRBV25-1 and TRBJ1-6; D call uncertain. The CDR3 DNA reads TGTGCCAGCAGTGAATATAACAGTCGTAATTCACCCCTCCACTTT. Its translation is CASSEYNSRNSPLHF.